This TCR beta chain emerged from a study of cytomegalovirus exposure and HLA in healthy donors. Findings of the study overall: Per a prior analysis, the majority of TCR beta V segments were productive roughly 87% or roughly 30% of the time.

Primers: 60 Vbeta forward and 13 Jbeta reverse. Sequenced by immunoSEQ multiplex PCR; TCRdb stores in-frame clones only, minus some. The repertoire consists of 35,000 to 55,000 clones, with about 78% occurring once and the leading ten covering 3% to 4%. About this clone itself: The antigen is undetermined.

The V gene end was trimmed by 5 bases and the J gene end by 7 bases; junction bases not matched to a gene: 5. The CDR3 runs 12 residues. Germline loops: CDR1 SGHTA, CDR2 FQGNSA. The sequence was collected from a woman in her twenties or thirties in good health and CMV-seronegative. The material sequenced was PBMCs. The chain employs TRBV7-2 and TRBJ2-7; 7 nucleotides match TRBD2. The CDR3 DNA reads TGTGCCAGCAGCCCCTACGGGAGGGAGCAGTACTTC. It specifies CASSPYGREQYF.